This TCR beta chain was obtained from a study of OX40 agonist ivuxolimab in advanced cancers. About the research overall: Patients in dose escalation had liver, melanoma, kidney or head and neck cancers.

Profiling relied on immunoSEQ multiplex PCR, and the TCRdb table lists in-frame clones only, not all of them. The sample contains 50,000 to 75,000 clones, approximately 90% of which appear only once. Germline CDR1 GTSNPN, CDR2 SVGIG (reference sequence). This CDR3 spans 14 amino acids. Trimming removed 4 bases at V and 0 bases at J, with 12 bases between. This TCR derives from an adult with an advanced solid tumor such as melanoma, head and neck, liver or kidney cancer. The sample here was CD4+ or CD8+ T cells sorted from blood, taken in a trial of the OX40 agonist ivuxolimab. The chain has TRBV30 and TRBJ1-1; a possible D gene is TRBD1 (5 bases). CDR3 sequence reads: CAWTRTGMNTEAFF. The CDR3 DNA follows: TGTGCCTGGACTCGCACAGGAATGAACACTGAAGCTTTCTTT.